Following are 6 T cell receptor beta chains from one sample sequenced in a study of cytomegalovirus exposure and HLA in healthy donors. PCR primers comprised 60 Vbeta and 13 Jbeta primers. Sequencing used immunoSEQ multiplex PCR; TCRdb keeps in-frame clones, though not all of them. The sample records over 85,000 clones, around 78% being singletons. The sequenced sample consisted of PBMCs. The source of these receptors is a middle-aged man in good health and CMV-seronegative.

This chain uses TRBV30 with TRBJ1-2; D uncertain. Trimming cost V 0 bases and J 6 bases, with 5 bases left between them. Germline V CDR1 and CDR2: GTSNPN, SVGIG (reference sequence). CDR3 length: 11 amino acids. The CDR3 reads CAWSVLHGYTF. The CDR3 DNA reads TGTGCCTGGAGTGTACTCCATGGCTACACCTTC.

The J gene is TRBJ2-1, the V gene TRBV29-1; 9 nucleotides match TRBD2. Losses at the gene ends were 6 bases for V and 9 bases for J; bases not matched to a gene: 9. This CDR3 contains 13 residues. Germline CDR1 reads SQVTM; CDR2 reads ANQGSEA. CDR3 nucleotides: TGCAGCGTCCATTTCGGACTAGCGATTGAGCAGTTCTTC. It specifies CSVHFGLAIEQFF.

A single count supports this clone. The J gene is TRBJ2-1, the V gene TRBV2; D gene ambiguous. The V gene lost 4 bases and the J gene lost 3 bases, with 7 bases spanning the gap. Germline CDR1 is SNHLY and CDR2 is FYNNEI. CDR3 length equals 13 residues. The CDR3 protein is CASSGQRYNEQFF. The DNA of the CDR3 is TGTGCCAGCAGTGGCCAGCGCTACAATGAGCAGTTCTTC.

V and J are TRBV5-6 and TRBJ2-5, with TRBD2 matching 7 bases. After removal of 4 bases from V and 2 bases from J, the junction contained 5 bases not matched to a gene. The CDR3 is 14 amino acids. Germline V gene data show CDR1 as SGHDT and CDR2 as YYEEEE. The CDR3 is CASSPGGLQETQYF. Written as DNA, the CDR3 is TGTGCCAGCAGCCCGGGGGGACTACAAGAGACCCAGTACTTC.

The rearrangement uses TRBV4-1 and TRBJ1-4; 9 bases align to TRBD1. Unmatched junction bases numbered 6, after V lost 4 bases and J lost 6 bases. Germline V lookup: CDR1 MGHRA, CDR2 YSYEKL. CDR3 length: 15 amino acids. CDR3 protein: CASSLGDRADEKLFF. The CDR3 DNA reads as TGCGCCAGCAGCCTCGGGGACAGGGCGGATGAAAAACTGTTTTTT.

The rearrangement joins TRBV15 to TRBJ2-2; maybe TRBD2 (6 bases). The CDR3 covers 17 residues. The V end lost 0 bases, the J end lost 3 bases, and 14 bases lay between the germline ends. Germline V gives CDR1 LNHNV, CDR2 YYDKDF (reference sequence). The CDR3 sequence is CATSRDRGWEDTGELFF. CDR3 in DNA: TGTGCCACCAGCAGAGATAGAGGTTGGGAGGACACCGGGGAGCTGTTTTTT.